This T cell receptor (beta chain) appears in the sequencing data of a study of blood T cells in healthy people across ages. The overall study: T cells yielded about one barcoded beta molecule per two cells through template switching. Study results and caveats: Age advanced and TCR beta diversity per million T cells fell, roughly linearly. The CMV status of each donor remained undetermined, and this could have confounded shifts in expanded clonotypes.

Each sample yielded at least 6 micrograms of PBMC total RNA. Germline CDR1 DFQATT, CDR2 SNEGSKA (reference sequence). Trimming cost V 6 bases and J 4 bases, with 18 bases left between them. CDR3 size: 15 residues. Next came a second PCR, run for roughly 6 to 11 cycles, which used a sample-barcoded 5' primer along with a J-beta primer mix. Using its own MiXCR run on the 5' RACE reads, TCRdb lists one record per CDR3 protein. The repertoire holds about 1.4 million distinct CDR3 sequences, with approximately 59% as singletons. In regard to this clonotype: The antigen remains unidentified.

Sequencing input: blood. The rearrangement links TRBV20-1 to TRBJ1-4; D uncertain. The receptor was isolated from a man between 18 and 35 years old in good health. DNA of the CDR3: TGCAGTGCCGAATATCGCGTCGAGGATAATGAAAAACTGTTTTTT. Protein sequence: CSAEYRVEDNEKLFF.